The 23 T cell receptor beta chains listed next were all sequenced from one sample in a study of post-analysis software for immune sequencing data. Unique molecular identifiers were built into the TCR beta cDNA libraries. Each CDR3 protein is one row after TCRdb ran MiXCR on the PCR reads. Found here are hundreds of thousands of distinct CDR3 sequences, over 35% of them singletons; the top ten hold about 12%. Study observations and caveats: Patients used several TRBV segments, including TRBV5-6, TRBV5-1 and TRBV20-1, more often than controls.

Their recognized antigens are unknown. The sequenced material came from blood. These TCRs come from a girl between 10 and 17 years old with multiple sclerosis.

This clonotype was recorded at least ten times. The chain joins TRBV5-1 to TRBJ2-1; D is possibly TRBD2 (6 bases). This CDR3 region has 15 residues. From germline, CDR1 is SGHRS and CDR2 YFSETQ. Trimming pared 4 bases from V and 3 bases from J, leaving 14 bases between. The CDR3 loop is CASSPSGGSYNEQFF. The CDR3 bases are TGCGCCAGCAGCCCAAGCGGAGGGAGCTACAATGAGCAGTTCTTC. The full variable domain, completed using reference TRBV5-1 and TRBJ2-1, is KAGVTQTPRYLIKTRGQQVTLSCSPISGHRSVSWYQQTPGQGLQFLFEYFSETQRNKGNFPGRFSGRQFSNSRSEMNVSTLELGDSALYLCASSPSGGSYNEQFFGPGTRLTVL.

There are a few counts of this clonotype. This chain connects TRBV7-9 to TRBJ1-5; 8 nucleotides line up with TRBD1. Germline V lookup: CDR1 SEHNR, CDR2 FQNEAQ (reference sequence). The CDR3 is 17 amino acids. The trim removed 0 bases at V and 7 bases at J, leaving 11 bases unmatched. CDR3 protein: CASSLAGRTGLGQPQHF. Written as DNA, the CDR3 is TGTGCCAGCAGCTTAGCGGGGAGGACAGGGTTGGGACAGCCCCAGCATTTT.

The V call is TRBV3-1, the J call TRBJ1-5; D gene unclear. Germline V CDR1 and CDR2: LGHDT, YNNKEL (reference sequence). Trimming took 3 bases from V and 6 from J, leaving 18 bases between them. This CDR3 contains 16 residues. The CDR3 protein is CASSQGIMGGSQPQHF. The CDR3 DNA reads as TGTGCCAGCAGCCAGGGGATAATGGGAGGAAGTCAGCCCCAGCATTTT.

This clonotype was counted only a few times. The rearrangement links TRBV10-3 to TRBJ2-1, with D perhaps TRBD2 (5 bases). The CDR3 loop spans 16 amino acids. Germline CDR1 ENHRY, CDR2 SYGVKD. The V and J ends lost 0 bases and 2 bases respectively, with 11 bases between them. The CDR3 is CAISESIRETYNEQFF. The DNA of the CDR3 is TGTGCCATCAGTGAGTCGATTCGGGAAACCTACAATGAGCAGTTCTTC.

This clonotype was seen only a few times. This chain connects TRBV5-1 to TRBJ2-1; TRBD2 matches at 7 bases. The ends lost 3 bases at V and 9 bases at J; junction bases unmatched: 15. Per germline, CDR1 SGHRS and CDR2 YFSETQ. The CDR3 length is 16 residues. CDR3 in DNA: TGCGCCAGCAGCTCCCCCACGCGGGAGTCGAGGAGTGAGCAGTTCTTC. Protein sequence: CASSSPTRESRSEQFF.

As for this clonotype: Germline and junction disagree at one end, which may indicate a read error. V and J are TRBV29-1 and TRBJ2-5; D unresolved. Germline V CDR1 and CDR2: SQVTM, ANQGSEA. This CDR3 comprises 11 residues. CDR3 region: CSVEGRKTQYF. The CDR3 DNA follows: TGCAGCGTGGAAGGCAGGAAGACCCAGTACTTC.

This clonotype has just a few counts. The V call is TRBV20-1, the J call TRBJ2-3; a possible D gene is TRBD2 (5 bases). This CDR3 has 13 residues. Per the germline V gene, CDR1 is DFQATT and CDR2 is SNEGSKA (reference sequence). Trimming pared 3 bases from V and 0 bases from J, leaving 7 bases between. The CDR3 loop is CSASGISTDTQYF. The CDR3 nucleotides read TGCAGTGCTAGCGGGATTAGCACAGATACGCAGTATTTT.

This clonotype has only a few counts. The V gene is TRBV6-5, the J gene TRBJ1-4, with TRBD1 as a possible D gene (5 bases). CDR3 length: 15 residues. From germline, CDR1 is MNHEY and CDR2 SVGAGI. V lost 8 bases and J 0 bases, leaving 13 bases between the germline ends. The CDR3 spells CASRDMTATNEKLFF. The CDR3 DNA follows: TGTGCCAGCCGAGATATGACAGCAACTAATGAAAAACTGTTTTTT.

A word on this clonotype: A much more abundant neighbour one base away suggests this may be a read error. The V and J genes are TRBV7-6 and TRBJ2-5, with TRBD2 matching over 7 bases. The germline CDR1 and CDR2 sequences are SGHVS and FNYEAQ. The V and J ends lost 11 bases and 5 bases, in that order; junction bases with no gene match: 8. The CDR3 length is 12 residues. The DNA for the CDR3 is TGTGCCGGCGGGAGCAGGGTGGAGACCCAGTACTTC. Its translation: CAGGSRVETQYF. Complete variable domain (other parts from reference TRBV7-6 and TRBJ2-5): GAGVSQSPRYKVTKRGQDVALRCDPISGHVSLYWYRQALGQGPEFLTYFNYEAQQDKSGLPNDRFSAERPEGSISTLTIQRTEQRDSAMYRCAGGSRVETQYFGPGTRLLVL.

This clonotype was recorded a few times. The V call is TRBV7-6, the J call TRBJ2-5; D is perhaps TRBD1 or TRBD2 (7 bases each). CDR3 size: 16 residues. Germline V gives CDR1 SGHVS, CDR2 FNYEAQ. V lost 5 bases and J 5 bases, leaving 21 bases between the germline ends. The CDR3 is CASSPESTGEGETQYF. The DNA for the CDR3 is TGTGCCAGCAGCCCGGAATCCACAGGGGAGGGGGAGACCCAGTACTTC.

The chain combines TRBV12-3 or TRBV12-4 with TRBJ1-2; D might be TRBD1 (5 bases). With 3 bases removed from V and 8 bases from J, the gap between germline ends came to 13 bases. The CDR3 consists of 13 residues. CDR3 in DNA: TGTGCCAGCAGTTTTTCAGGGATTCTCGGCTACACCTTC. This codes for CASSFSGILGYTF.

This clonotype was observed a few times. V is TRBV10-3 and J is TRBJ2-7; 12 nucleotides agree with TRBD2. There are 15 residues in the CDR3. The ends lost 5 bases at V and 2 bases at J; junction bases unmatched: 4. CDR1 ENHRY and CDR2 SYGVKD come from the germline V gene. The CDR3 DNA sequence: TGTGCCATCAGTCCACTAGCGGGAGGTGCCTACGAGCAGTACTTC. Translated, it gives CAISPLAGGAYEQYF.

This clonotype has just a few counts. This chain connects TRBV7-3 to TRBJ2-3; 7 bases are shared with TRBD2. The CDR3 contains 15 residues. V gave up 4 bases and J gave up 1 base; unmatched junction bases: 5. Germline V gives CDR1 SGHTA, CDR2 FQGTGA. As DNA, the CDR3 is TGTGCCAGCAGCTCAGCGGGATCCGGCACAGATACGCAGTATTTT. Protein: CASSSAGSGTDTQYF.

This clonotype was observed a single time. The junction does not match germline at one end; this may be a read error. The chain joins TRBV3-1 to TRBJ1-1; 11 bases match TRBD1. The germline CDR1 and CDR2 sequences are LGHDT and YNNKEL (reference sequence). The CDR3 is 15 residues long. As DNA, the CDR3 is TGTGCCAGCAGCCAAGACCGGACAGGGGGCACTAAAGCTTTCTTT. This sequence encodes CASSQDRTGGTKAFF. The complete variable domain, with remaining parts taken from reference TRBV3-1 and TRBJ1-1, reads DTAVSQTPKYLVTQMGNDKSIKCEQNLGHDTMYWYKQDSKKFLKIMFSYNNKELIINETVPNRFSPKSPDKAHLNLHINSLELGDSAVYFCASSQDRTGGTKAFFGQGTRLTVV.

This clonotype was picked up a small number of times. The rearrangement uses TRBV28 and TRBJ2-4; TRBD1 matches at 10 bases. The CDR3 spans 15 residues. The germline CDR1 and CDR2 sequences are MDHEN and SYDVKM. Trimming at V came to 6 bases and at J to 4 bases, leaving 6 bases not matched to a gene. In nucleotides, the CDR3 is TGTGCCAGCAGGACCCTGGGACAGGGGAAAAACATTCAGTACTTC. This translates into CASRTLGQGKNIQYF.

This rearrangement joins TRBV18 to TRBJ2-5, with 9 bases lining up with TRBD2. Unmatched junction bases numbered 8, after V lost 2 bases and J lost 4 bases. The CDR3 totals 16 residues. Germline CDR1 reads KGHSH; CDR2 reads LQKENI. For the CDR3, the DNA is TGTGCCAGCTCACCATTTCCAGCGGGAGGATTAGAGACCCAGTACTTC. It yields the protein CASSPFPAGGLETQYF. Full variable domain (missing parts from reference TRBV18 and TRBJ2-5): NAGVMQNPRHLVRRRGQEARLRCSPMKGHSHVYWYRQLPEEGLKFMVYLQKENIIDESGMPKERFSAEFPKEGPSILRIQQVVRGDSAAYFCASSPFPAGGLETQYFGPGTRLLVL.

This chain uses TRBV7-9 with TRBJ1-1, with 7 bases matching TRBD1. Germline V gives CDR1 SEHNR, CDR2 FQNEAQ (reference sequence). The trim removed 5 bases at V and 2 bases at J, leaving 5 bases unmatched. The CDR3 covers 14 residues. Here the CDR3 DNA reads TGTGCCAGCAGCCGCGGGACAGAAAACACTGAAGCTTTCTTT. Translating it yields CASSRGTENTEAFF.

This clonotype was found a few times. The chain couples TRBV20-1 to TRBJ2-7; 7 bases are a match to TRBD1. The last part of the DNA fits TRBJ2-5 better; the J call may be wrong. CDR1 is DFQATT and CDR2 is SNEGSKA in the germline V gene (reference sequence). This CDR3 comprises 12 residues. Written as DNA, the CDR3 is TGCAGTGCAGAACAGGGGCGAGAGACCCAGTACTTC. Protein sequence: CSAEQGRETQYF.

This clonotype was picked up a small number of times. Written as DNA, the CDR3 is TGTGCCAGCAGAAACGGGGGTTCGTATACGCAGTATTTT. Amino acids: CASRNGGSYTQYF. The chain combines TRBV28 with TRBJ2-3; D is perhaps TRBD2 (6 bases). Germline V gene sequence: CDR1 MDHEN, CDR2 SYDVKM. The length of the CDR3 is 13 residues. Trimming took off 6 bases at V and 7 bases at J, with 14 bases between the two ends.

The rearrangement uses TRBV12-3 or TRBV12-4 and TRBJ2-7; D ambiguous. CDR3 length equals 13 residues. Between the trimmed V and J ends, which lost 4 bases and 4 bases, there was a span of 11 bases. This chain's CDR3 is CASSWGSLYEQYF. CDR3 coding DNA: TGTGCCAGCAGTTGGGGTAGCTTGTACGAGCAGTACTTC.

The chain recombines TRBV19 with TRBJ2-5, with TRBD2 identical over 8 bases. The germline gives CDR1 LNHDA, CDR2 SQIVND (reference sequence). The CDR3 consists of 14 residues. V shed 4 bases, J shed 11 bases, and the junction held 12 bases outside the gene matches. CDR3 DNA: TGTGCCAGTAGTACAGCCAAGCGGGGGCTTCAGCAGTACTTC. It encodes CASSTAKRGLQQYF.

CDR3 bases: TGTGCCAGCAGCCGAATTCGGGCTCACTCTGATGTTAGCAATCAGCCCCAGCATTTT. It specifies CASSRIRAHSDVSNQPQHF. This chain joins TRBV12-3 or TRBV12-4 and TRBJ1-5; no definite D call. Trimming took off 6 bases at V and 0 bases at J, with 24 bases between the two ends. This CDR3 comprises 19 residues.

There are a few counts of this clonotype. The genes are TRBV6-5 and TRBJ2-3; D call uncertain. V lost 0 bases to trimming and J lost 0 bases, with 7 bases between them. Per the germline V gene, CDR1 is MNHEY and CDR2 is SVGAGI. The CDR3 length is 15 residues. The CDR3 reads CASSYSGQSTDTQYF. The CDR3 region has the DNA TGTGCCAGCAGTTACTCGGGTCAGAGCACAGATACGCAGTATTTT.